This is a list of T cell receptor beta chains from one sample in a study of tumor and adjacent non-tumor tissue in lung cancer. A single record per CDR3 protein comes from TCRdb applying MiXCR to the multiplex PCR reads. This sample has tens of thousands of distinct CDR3 sequences, with over 70% found just once. The sample consisted of lung tumor tissue. Receptor source: a woman aged 50 to 60 with non-small cell lung cancer. The conserved cysteine and the conserved F or W are not part of the CDR3 here. Fields, in order: J gene, V gene, D gene, CDR3 protein. D genes are given only for firm matches.

TRBJ1-4,TRBV11-2,-,VSSLAGVNEKLF
TRBJ2-7,TRBV7-9,TRBD1,ASSVGLGQGSYEQY
TRBJ2-5,TRBV10-3,-,AIRGHWNQETQY
TRBJ2-3,TRBV5-1,TRBD2,ASSKGLADTDTQF
TRBJ2-7,TRBV4-2,-,ARGTGHEQY
TRBJ2-1,TRBV20-1,TRBD2,SAPPPPTSGGNEQF
TRBJ2-1,TRBV6-4,-,ACSDSRRGVNEQF
TRBJ2-7,TRBV14,-,ASSHDTYEQY
TRBJ2-5,TRBV5-4,-,ASSLGGASAETQY
TRBJ1-5,TRBV10-3,-,AISEKGNHQPQH
TRBJ2-7,TRBV29-1,TRBD2,SAGGSKAYEQY
TRBJ2-1,TRBV11-2,-,ASSFGNAENGQF
TRBJ2-2,TRBV30,TRBD2,AWSCLAGVVAGELF
TRBJ2-6,TRBV29-1,TRBD1,SVGGQGSFFGADVLT